A single sample is the source of the 9 T cell receptor beta chains below, sequenced in a study of CD8 T cells in ankylosing spondylitis. TCRdb re-called the 5' RACE reads through MiXCR, storing one row per CDR3 protein. Of 250,000 or so distinct CDR3 sequences in the sample, about 18% are singletons; the top ten hold around 30%. The sample comprised blood, either unsorted or a sorted T cell fraction (not recorded which). The receptors here all came from a male donor with ankylosing spondylitis or in good health (not recorded which).

This rearrangement joins TRBV7-8 to TRBJ2-4; no clear D. This CDR3 is built from 15 residues. Trimming left V 3 bases short and J 7 bases short, with 16 bases between. Germline V gene sequence: CDR1 SGHVS, CDR2 FQNEAQ. The CDR3 is CASSFRGGGTNIQYF. CDR3 DNA sequence: TGTGCCAGCAGCTTTCGCGGCGGCGGAACGAACATTCAGTACTTC.

V and J are TRBV12-5 and TRBJ2-7, with TRBD2 matching 8 bases. Germline-derived CDR1 and CDR2 are LGHNT and FRNRAP. The ends lost 0 bases at V and 3 bases at J; junction bases unmatched: 19. This CDR3 comprises 20 residues. The CDR3 protein is CASGLVLGLAGNTSHYEQYF. The CDR3 DNA follows: TGTGCTAGTGGTTTGGTATTAGGACTAGCTGGAAACACCTCCCACTACGAGCAGTACTTC.

This clonotype was seen only a few times. The V call is TRBV29-1, the J call TRBJ2-7, with D uncertain. CDR1 and CDR2 from the germline V gene are SQVTM and ANQGSEA. Between the trimmed V and J ends, which lost 6 bases and 5 bases, there was a span of 14 bases. The CDR3 spans 12 residues. The CDR3 loop reads CSVDTHGHEQYF. DNA of the CDR3: TGCAGCGTCGATACGCATGGCCACGAGCAGTACTTC.

The rearrangement links TRBV4-2 to TRBJ2-2; 12 bases map to TRBD2. Germline CDR1 LGHNA, CDR2 YNFKEQ. The J segment lost 0 bases and the V segment lost 4 bases, leaving 6 bases of the junction unmatched. The CDR3 runs to 18 residues. CDR3 loop: CASSPGLAGGSNTGELFF. CDR3 DNA sequence: TGTGCCAGCAGCCCTGGGCTAGCGGGAGGGTCGAACACCGGGGAGCTGTTTTTT.

The rearrangement joins TRBV10-2 to TRBJ2-7, with D unclear. The V and J ends lost 0 bases and 0 bases respectively, with 12 bases between them. Germline CDR1 WSHSY, CDR2 SAAADI. The CDR3 length is 16 residues. The CDR3 loop reads CASSESFGPSSYEQYF. The CDR3 DNA reads as TGCGCCAGCAGTGAGTCCTTCGGTCCCAGCTCCTACGAGCAGTACTTC.

This clonotype was seen a handful of times. V is TRBV12-3 or TRBV12-4 and J is TRBJ2-1, with 14 bases that match TRBD2. The CDR3 has 15 amino acids. The trim removed 6 bases at V and 9 bases at J, leaving 7 bases unmatched. The CDR3 DNA reads TGTGCCAGCAGCCCTAGACTAGCGGGAGGGAGTGAGCAGTTCTTC. Translating gives CASSPRLAGGSEQFF.

The rearrangement links TRBV15 to TRBJ1-5; no clear D gene. Germline CDR1 and CDR2: LNHNV and YYDKDF (reference sequence). The CDR3 extends over 13 amino acids. With 1 base removed from V and 5 bases from J, the gap between germline ends came to 6 bases. In DNA form, the CDR3 reads TGTGCCACCAGCAGAGTCTTCGATCAGCCCCAGCATTTT. Its protein is CATSRVFDQPQHF.

The chain recombines TRBV27 with TRBJ1-4, with a possible D match to TRBD1 (5 bases). In germline, CDR1 is MNHEY, CDR2 SMNVEV (reference sequence). V lost 5 bases to trimming and J lost 3 bases, with 10 bases between them. The length of the CDR3 is 14 residues. CDR3 nucleotide sequence: TGTGCCAGCAGTCAGCGGGGGGCTAATGAAAAACTGTTTTTT. Amino acid sequence: CASSQRGANEKLFF.

DNA for the CDR3: TGTGCCATCAGTGAGTCGGATAATGAGCAGTTCTTC. Translating gives CAISESDNEQFF. The chain combines TRBV10-3 with TRBJ2-1; D ambiguous. The CDR3 runs 12 residues. The V and J ends lost 0 bases and 7 bases respectively, with 4 bases between them. CDR1 and CDR2 from the germline V gene are ENHRY and SYGVKD.